A single sample is the source of the 26 T cell receptor beta chains below, sequenced in a study of regulatory T cells in long-lasting Graves disease. Arm-PCR of CDR3 regions with iRepertoire HTBI primers generated TCR beta libraries. MiXCR, applied by TCRdb to the multiplex PCR reads, yields one record per CDR3 protein. The sample carries some 490,000 distinct CDR3 sequences, around 12% recorded once. The time point here: newly diagnosed GD, antithyroid drugs for less than 3 months. Extracted RNA from PBMCs served as the source of the TCR library. The data were also submitted as part of a second study, on T cells in Graves' hyperthyroidism and ophthalmopathy.

This sample comprised peripheral blood mononuclear cells (PBMCs), obtained at new diagnosis, from a patient treated with antithyroid drugs. The source is a woman aged 30 to 39 with Graves disease.

With regard to this clonotype: Given a much more abundant clone one base away, this may be a read error. The rearrangement uses TRBV20-1 and TRBJ1-1; D remains unclear. The CDR3 sequence is 15 residues long. Germline CDR1 and CDR2: DFQATT and SNEGSKA (reference sequence). Trimming removed 3 bases at V and 4 bases at J, with 18 bases between. This CDR3 reads CSASSPQTESTEAFF. For the CDR3, the DNA is TGCAGTGCTAGTTCCCCCCAGACTGAGAGCACTGAAGCTTTCTTT.

The table lists this clonotype with many counts. The gene calls are TRBV12-3 or TRBV12-4 and TRBJ2-1; 7 positions agree with TRBD1. The V segment lost 5 bases and the J segment 9 bases; nucleotides outside the gene matches: 10. CDR3 length: 14 residues. The CDR3 DNA reads TGTGCCAGCAGTCCAGAGACAGGGTTCAGTGAGCAGTTCTTC. It translates to CASSPETGFSEQFF.

There are a few counts of this clonotype. The chain uses TRBV27 and TRBJ2-5; 7 nucleotides agree with TRBD2. The CDR3 length is 17 residues. V gave up 4 bases and J gave up 5 bases; unmatched junction bases: 16. Germline V gene data show CDR1 as MNHEY and CDR2 as SMNVEV (reference sequence). The CDR3 sequence is CASSSRTRGRVGETQYF. In DNA form, the CDR3 reads TGTGCCAGCAGTTCTCGGACTAGAGGGAGGGTGGGGGAGACCCAGTACTTC.

This clonotype was recorded at least ten times. The chain recombines TRBV10-3 with TRBJ1-4; 7 bases agree with TRBD1. V gave up 5 bases and J gave up 4 bases; unmatched junction bases: 1. CDR1 and CDR2 (germline): ENHRY, SYGVKD. The CDR3 runs to 13 residues. In nucleotides, the CDR3 is TGTGCCATCAGTTCAGGGGGTAATGAAAAACTGTTTTTT. It codes for CAISSGGNEKLFF.

This clonotype was detected only a few times. The chain recombines TRBV18 with TRBJ2-4; maybe TRBD1 (5 bases). The CDR3 is made up of 14 amino acids. V was pared by 8 bases and J by 6 bases, with 17 bases between. Germline-derived CDR1 and CDR2 are KGHSH and LQKENI. For the CDR3, the DNA is TGTGCCAGCACACAGGATAGATCGGGAAACATTCAGTACTTC. Translation gives CASTQDRSGNIQYF.

This clonotype was seen many times. The genes are TRBV5-1 and TRBJ2-2; D is unclear. With 0 bases removed from V and 4 bases from J, the gap between germline ends came to 13 bases. This CDR3 comprises 16 residues. The germline V gene has CDR1 SGHRS and CDR2 YFSETQ. CDR3 residues: CASSLDTAWGTGELFF. Written as DNA, the CDR3 is TGCGCCAGCAGCTTGGACACGGCCTGGGGCACCGGGGAGCTGTTTTTT.

The chain employs TRBV2 and TRBJ2-7, with TRBD1 identical over 9 bases. This CDR3 is built from 16 residues. V was clipped by 3 bases and J by 0 bases; unmatched bases: 6. From germline, CDR1 is SNHLY and CDR2 FYNNEI. The CDR3 DNA sequence: TGTGCCAGCAGTGAGGCGGGGACAGGGAGCTCCTACGAGCAGTACTTC. Translation: CASSEAGTGSSYEQYF.

The rearrangement links TRBV6-1 to TRBJ2-1; 8 bases map to TRBD2. Per the germline V gene, CDR1 is MNHNS and CDR2 is SASEGT. The CDR3 runs to 17 residues. V lost 6 bases and J lost 4; bases outside the gene matches: 14. The CDR3 here is CASSNNPGTRLYNEQFF. CDR3 sequence (DNA): TGTGCCAGCAGCAATAATCCCGGGACTAGGCTTTACAATGAGCAGTTCTTC.

This clonotype was counted once. This chain uses TRBV30 with TRBJ2-1; 13 bases are shared with TRBD2. Germline loops: CDR1 GTSNPN, CDR2 SVGIG (reference sequence). There are 13 residues in the CDR3. With V trimmed by 2 bases and J by 9 bases, 1 base remained unmatched. CDR3 protein: CAWSRLAGGEQFF. The DNA for the CDR3 is TGTGCCTGGAGTCGACTAGCGGGAGGTGAGCAGTTCTTC.

This rearrangement joins TRBV6-1 to TRBJ1-6, with D maybe TRBD1 (5 bases). CDR3 length: 18 amino acids. In germline, CDR1 is MNHNS, CDR2 SASEGT. V gave up 6 bases and J gave up 0 bases, with 18 bases separating them. The CDR3 is CASSPRDLRSSYNSPLHF. Here the CDR3 DNA reads TGTGCCAGCAGCCCCCGGGACCTTCGAAGCTCCTATAATTCACCCCTCCACTTT.

This clonotype was recorded a few times. The V call is TRBV5-1, the J call TRBJ2-1, with a possible D match to TRBD2 (6 bases). Germline-derived CDR1 and CDR2 are SGHRS and YFSETQ. The CDR3 runs 15 residues. The V end was cut by 1 base, the J end by 3 bases, with 11 bases between. The CDR3 sequence: CASSLTGLDYNEQFF. The CDR3 coding sequence is TGCGCCAGCAGCTTGACGGGACTTGACTACAATGAGCAGTTCTTC.

The CDR3: CASSLRVAGINEQFF. CDR3 bases: TGTGCCAGCAGCTTAAGGGTAGCGGGAATAAATGAGCAGTTCTTC. This chain joins TRBV7-9 and TRBJ2-1; 8 positions match TRBD2. The CDR3 consists of 15 residues. J lost 7 bases, V lost 2 bases, and 7 bases had no gene match. Germline V gene data show CDR1 as SEHNR and CDR2 as FQNEAQ (reference sequence).

This clonotype was seen at least ten times. The chain combines TRBV24-1 with TRBJ2-3; possibly TRBD2 for D (5 bases). The CDR3 extends over 15 amino acids. The V end lost 0 bases, the J end lost 4 bases, and 10 bases lay between the germline ends. The germline V gene has CDR1 KGHDR and CDR2 SFDVKD. The CDR3 sequence is CATSDLRGGPDTQYF. The CDR3 DNA is TGTGCCACCAGTGATTTGCGAGGAGGCCCAGATACGCAGTATTTT.

Concerning this clonotype: A much larger clone lies a single base off, so this may be a read error. The gene calls are TRBV6-7 and TRBJ1-1; tentative D call: TRBD1 (5 bases). TRBV6-7 is treated as an ORF (open reading frame) with a function not yet certain. The CDR3 is 12 residues long. Trimming removed 6 bases at V and 1 base at J, with 6 bases between. The DNA for the CDR3 is TGTGCCAGCAGGACAGAGAACACTGAAGCTTTCTTT. It translates to CASRTENTEAFF.

Turning to this clonotype: This may stem from a read error, because a much larger clone lies one nucleotide away. CDR3 coding DNA: TGTGCCAGCAGTTACGATCAGATGAACACTGGAGCTTTCTTT. The encoded protein is CASSYDQMNTGAFF. The chain is built from TRBV9 and TRBJ1-1; D gene ambiguous. This CDR3 has 14 residues. Germline V gene data show CDR1 as SGDLS and CDR2 as YYNGEE.

Details on this clonotype: This may be a read error: a much more frequent sequence differs by one nucleotide. The rearrangement uses TRBV28 and TRBJ1-5; no reliable D call. Germline CDR1 MDHEN, CDR2 SYDVKM. V was cut by 7 bases and J by 5 bases, with 15 bases left in between. This CDR3 region has 14 residues. CDR3 sequence: CASTFHPRDQPQHF. CDR3 nucleotide sequence: TGTGCCAGCACCTTCCACCCTAGAGATCAGCCCCAGCATTTT.

This clonotype was counted a few times. J is TRBJ1-4 and V is TRBV6-1; D uncertain. CDR1 and CDR2 from the germline V gene are MNHNS and SASEGT. The CDR3 consists of 15 residues. V was shortened by 5 bases and J by 8 bases, with 18 bases between the two germline ends. CDR3 DNA sequence: TGTGCCAGCAGTCGTCGACATTATACGGGGGAAAAACTGTTTTTT. Translated: CASSRRHYTGEKLFF.

This clonotype was detected many times. J is TRBJ2-3 and V is TRBV12-3 or TRBV12-4, with a weak D call TRBD2 (6 bases). The CDR3 consists of 15 residues. V lost 3 bases and J lost 2, with 12 bases in between. This chain's CDR3 is CASSFSGGATDTQYF. CDR3 sequence (DNA): TGTGCCAGCAGTTTTTCGGGCGGGGCCACAGATACGCAGTATTTT.

At least ten counts were recorded for this clonotype. V and J are TRBV19 and TRBJ2-6; weak D call: TRBD2 (6 bases). Germline V gives CDR1 LNHDA, CDR2 SQIVND (reference sequence). V dropped 8 bases and J dropped 1 base, with 12 bases sitting between them. This CDR3 comprises 15 residues. CDR3 region: CASADGGSGANVLTF. CDR3 in DNA: TGTGCCAGTGCCGACGGGGGATCTGGGGCCAACGTCCTGACTTTC.

Only a few counts were recorded for this clonotype. The rearrangement uses TRBV7-2 and TRBJ1-4; D is uncertain. V dropped 2 bases and J dropped 3 bases, with 13 bases sitting between them. This CDR3 is 16 amino acids long. Germline assignment: CDR1 SGHTA and CDR2 FQGNSA. CDR3 DNA: TGTGCCAGCAGCTTATATGGCGCATTCCCTAATGAAAAACTGTTTTTT. Translating gives CASSLYGAFPNEKLFF.

This rearrangement joins TRBV15 to TRBJ2-5; 8 positions agree with TRBD1. With 3 bases clipped from V and 1 base from J, the junction kept 7 bases outside the gene matches. The length of the CDR3 is 16 residues. Germline V gives CDR1 LNHNV, CDR2 YYDKDF (reference sequence). CDR3 in DNA: TGTGCCACCAGCAGGAGGGACAGGCGATCCCAAGAGACCCAGTACTTC. Translation: CATSRRDRRSQETQYF. Drawing the rest from reference TRBV15 and TRBJ2-5, the complete variable domain is DAMVIQNPRYQVTQFGKPVTLSCSQTLNHNVMYWYQQKSSQAPKLLFHYYDKDFNNEADTPDNFQSRRPNTSFCFLDIRSPGLGDTAMYLCATSRRDRRSQETQYFGPGTRLLVL.

This clonotype was recorded a few times. This chain uses TRBV2 with TRBJ2-2; D is ambiguous. The CDR3 spans 15 residues. Germline V gene data show CDR1 as SNHLY and CDR2 as FYNNEI. The V and J ends lost 7 bases and 0 bases respectively, with 12 bases between them. The CDR3 DNA reads as TGTGCCAGCATTCAACAGACCGCGAACACCGGGGAGCTGTTTTTT. Translation: CASIQQTANTGELFF.

The chain employs TRBV7-3 and TRBJ2-1; 12 bases fit TRBD1. This CDR3 is 15 amino acids long. The V gene's germline CDR1 is SGHTA and CDR2 FQGTGA. The ends lost 0 bases at V and 6 bases at J; junction bases unmatched: 0. As DNA, the CDR3 is TGTGCCAGCAGCTTAACGGGACAGGGGGCCAATGAGCAGTTCTTC. Amino acids: CASSLTGQGANEQFF.

The gene calls are TRBV6-1 and TRBJ2-7, with a possible D match to TRBD1 (5 bases). V was clipped by 11 bases and J by 2 bases, with 19 bases between them. The CDR3 loop spans 14 amino acids. Germline V CDR1 and CDR2: MNHNS, SASEGT. The chain's CDR3 is CAAAGSQGTYEQYF. In DNA, the CDR3 is TGTGCCGCAGCCGGATCGCAGGGAACCTACGAGCAGTACTTC.

This clonotype was counted many times. The V call is TRBV5-1, the J call TRBJ2-5; a weak D match, TRBD1 (5 bases). Germline values: CDR1 SGHRS, CDR2 YFSETQ. The CDR3 is 13 residues long. V was pared by 7 bases and J by 2 bases, with 12 bases between. Here the CDR3 DNA reads TGCGCCAGCGCCGGACAAATGCAAGAGACCCAGTACTTC. Translation: CASAGQMQETQYF. Supplemented by reference TRBV5-1 and TRBJ2-5, the full variable domain reads KAGVTQTPRYLIKTRGQQVTLSCSPISGHRSVSWYQQTPGQGLQFLFEYFSETQRNKGNFPGRFSGRQFSNSRSEMNVSTLELGDSALYLCASAGQMQETQYFGPGTRLLVL.

This clonotype was picked up many times. DNA of the CDR3: TGCAGTGCTAGACACTCTAGCGGGAAAGATACGCAGTATTTT. Translating it yields CSARHSSGKDTQYF. The chain is built from TRBV20-1 and TRBJ2-3; 9 nucleotides line up with TRBD2. The CDR3 has 14 amino acids. Germline assignment: CDR1 DFQATT and CDR2 SNEGSKA (reference sequence). Germline trimming cut 2 bases from V and 5 bases from J; bases unmatched to any gene: 5.